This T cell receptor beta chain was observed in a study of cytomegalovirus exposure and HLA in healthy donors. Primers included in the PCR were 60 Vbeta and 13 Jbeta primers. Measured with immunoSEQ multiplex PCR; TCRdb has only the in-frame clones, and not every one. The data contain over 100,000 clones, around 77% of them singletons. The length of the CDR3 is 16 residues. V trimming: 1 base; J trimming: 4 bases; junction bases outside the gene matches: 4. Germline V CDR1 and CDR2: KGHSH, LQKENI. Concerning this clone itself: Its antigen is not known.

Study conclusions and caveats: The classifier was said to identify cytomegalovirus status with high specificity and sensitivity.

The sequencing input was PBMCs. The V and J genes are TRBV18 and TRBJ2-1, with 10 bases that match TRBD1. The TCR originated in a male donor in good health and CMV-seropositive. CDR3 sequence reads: CASSPLGTGDYNEQFF. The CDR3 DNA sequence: TGTGCCAGCTCACCACTCGGGACAGGGGATTACAATGAGCAGTTCTTC.